Shown below are 27 T cell receptor beta chains from a single sample sequenced in a study of cytomegalovirus exposure and HLA in healthy donors. PCR was performed using 60 Vbeta and 13 Jbeta primers. This table comes from immunoSEQ multiplex PCR, and its TCRdb copy is limited to in-frame clones, with some not included. This sample has over 45,000 clones; roughly 80% occur once, and the top ten carry around 4%. Material for sequencing was PBMCs. These receptors all stem from a man younger than 40 in good health and CMV-seronegative.

The chain combines TRBV6-1 with TRBJ2-3; D call uncertain. Per germline, CDR1 MNHNS and CDR2 SASEGT. Between the trimmed V and J ends, which lost 0 bases and 7 bases, there was a span of 17 bases. The CDR3 extends over 16 amino acids. The CDR3 loop is CASSEALTRTVNTQYF. In nucleotides, the CDR3 is TGTGCCAGCAGTGAAGCACTTACGAGAACTGTAAATACGCAGTATTTT.

The chain carries TRBV27 and TRBJ2-5, with unresolved D. The J call may be incorrect, as the DNA end agrees better with TRBJ2-7. Per the germline V gene, CDR1 is MNHEY and CDR2 is SMNVEV (reference sequence). The CDR3 has 13 amino acids. The CDR3 spells CASSLGQTYEQYF. The CDR3 bases are TGTGCCAGCAGTTTAGGGCAGACCTACGAGCAGTACTTC.

The chain couples TRBV9 to TRBJ2-5; D gene uncertain. There are 14 residues in the CDR3. In germline, CDR1 is SGDLS, CDR2 YYNGEE. Trimming pared 0 bases from V and 4 bases from J, leaving 10 bases between. CDR3 loop: CASSVALKSETQYF. The CDR3 DNA sequence: TGTGCCAGCAGCGTAGCTTTAAAATCAGAGACCCAGTACTTC.

The chain uses TRBV2 and TRBJ2-7, with TRBD2 identical over 12 bases. Trimming at V came to 2 bases and at J to 5 bases, leaving 4 bases not matched to a gene. The V gene's germline CDR1 is SNHLY and CDR2 FYNNEI. The CDR3 has 15 amino acids. This chain's CDR3 is CASSERTSGTNEQYF. The CDR3 DNA reads as TGTGCCAGCAGTGAAAGGACTAGCGGGACGAACGAGCAGTACTTC.

V is TRBV5-6 and J is TRBJ2-5; TRBD1 might be the D (5 bases). Germline CDR1 and CDR2: SGHDT and YYEEEE. CDR3 length: 17 amino acids. The germline V and J ends were trimmed by 2 bases and 1 base, with 18 bases remaining between them. In DNA, the CDR3 is TGTGCCAGCAGCTTTCAAAGATTCGTGACAGTCCAAGAGACCCAGTACTTC. Its translation is CASSFQRFVTVQETQYF.

Relative to its sample, this clone is medium-sized (0.01 to 0.1%). The chain links TRBV4-3 to TRBJ2-1; 7 nucleotides line up with TRBD2. There are 14 residues in the CDR3. Germline V gene lookup returns CDR1 LGHNA and CDR2 YSLEER. V shed 2 bases, J shed 3 bases, and the junction held 1 base outside the gene matches. The DNA for the CDR3 is TGCGCCAGCAGCCAAAAGCGGGACTACAATGAGCAGTTCTTC. It specifies CASSQKRDYNEQFF.

The chain employs TRBV10-1 and TRBJ2-1; 8 bases map to TRBD2. V gave up 0 bases and J gave up 4 bases; unmatched junction bases: 8. The CDR3 length is 17 residues. Germline V gene lookup returns CDR1 WNHNN and CDR2 SYGVQD (reference sequence). CDR3 bases: TGCGCCAGCAGTGAGTCCGGGAGGGCCTATCGGTACAATGAGCAGTTCTTC. As protein: CASSESGRAYRYNEQFF.

This chain connects TRBV10-3 to TRBJ1-1, with a possible D match to TRBD1 (6 bases). CDR1 and CDR2 (germline): ENHRY, SYGVKD. CDR3 length: 15 residues. V was trimmed by 8 bases and J by 2 bases, leaving 18 bases between them. The CDR3 loop is CAIGGATGTNTEAFF. The CDR3 coding sequence is TGTGCCATCGGGGGGGCTACAGGGACCAACACTGAAGCTTTCTTT.

As DNA, the CDR3 is TGTGCCAGCAGCCTACTAGACCGGGGAACCTCCTACAATGAGCAGTTCTTC. Translating gives CASSLLDRGTSYNEQFF. The gene calls are TRBV11-2 and TRBJ2-1; possible D gene TRBD2, 5 bases. The CDR3 sequence is 17 residues long. Germline CDR1 SGHAT, CDR2 FQNNGV. Between the trimmed V and J ends, which lost 5 bases and 0 bases, there was a span of 17 bases.

The V and J genes are TRBV28 and TRBJ2-1; TRBD2 aligns across 12 bases. CDR3 length: 19 amino acids. Germline V gives CDR1 MDHEN, CDR2 SYDVKM. J was trimmed by 0 bases and V by 3 bases; bases with no gene match: 9. The CDR3 nucleotides read TGTGCCAGCAGTTTTACGGCTAGCGGGAGGGACTACTCCTACAATGAGCAGTTCTTC. Encoded protein: CASSFTASGRDYSYNEQFF.

This chain connects TRBV5-1 to TRBJ1-6, with TRBD1 matching 7 bases. The ends lost 0 bases at V and 7 bases at J; junction bases unmatched: 4. CDR1 and CDR2 from the germline V gene are SGHRS and YFSETQ. The CDR3 covers 15 residues. CDR3: CASSLAGTENSPLHF. Here the CDR3 DNA reads TGCGCCAGCAGCTTGGCCGGGACAGAGAATTCACCCCTCCACTTT.

There are a few counts of this clone. The chain uses TRBV4-3 and TRBJ2-7, with 12 bases lining up with TRBD2. V lost 1 base, J lost 9 bases, and 10 bases stayed unmatched. CDR3 length equals 16 residues. Germline lookup yields CDR1 LGHNA and CDR2 YSLEER. The CDR3 bases are TGCGCCAGCAGCCAAGGATGGGGACTAGCGGGTGCCGGGCAGTACTTC. It translates to CASSQGWGLAGAGQYF.

This clone was seen once. V is TRBV7-9 and J is TRBJ1-5; 8 bases fit TRBD1. Germline V CDR1 and CDR2: SEHNR, FQNEAQ (reference sequence). The CDR3 runs to 13 residues. V shed 5 bases and J 6 bases; nucleotides not matched to a gene: 3. The CDR3 nucleotides read TGTGCCAGCAGCCGGACAGGGAGTCAGCCCCAGCATTTT. It translates to CASSRTGSQPQHF.

V and J are TRBV5-1 and TRBJ2-2; possible D gene TRBD1, 6 bases. Germline V gives CDR1 SGHRS, CDR2 YFSETQ. This CDR3 is 15 amino acids long. Trimming left V 2 bases short and J 5 bases short, with 13 bases between. The CDR3 DNA reads TGCGCCAGCAGCTTACCAGGGGAGAGAACCGGGGAGCTGTTTTTT. Translated: CASSLPGERTGELFF.

This sequence joins TRBV13 and TRBJ2-7; 7 positions match TRBD1. The CDR3 loop spans 14 amino acids. Germline trimming cut 4 bases from V and 2 bases from J; bases unmatched to any gene: 5. The germline V gene has CDR1 PRHDT and CDR2 FYEKMQ (reference sequence). CDR3 nucleotides: TGTGCCAGCAGCTCAGGGACAGCCACCTACGAGCAGTACTTC. Amino acids: CASSSGTATYEQYF.

By share, this clone counts as medium-sized. The CDR3 reads CASSDRGDGPYEQYF. DNA of the CDR3: TGTGCCAGCAGTGATCGCGGGGACGGCCCCTACGAGCAGTACTTC. The gene calls are TRBV6-1 and TRBJ2-7; TRBD2 is a possible D gene (6 bases). CDR1 MNHNS and CDR2 SASEGT come from the germline V gene. This CDR3 is built from 15 residues. With 3 bases removed from V and 2 bases from J, the gap between germline ends came to 14 bases.

The V call is TRBV7-9, the J call TRBJ1-2, with TRBD1 matching over 8 bases. From germline, CDR1 is SEHNR and CDR2 FQNEAQ (reference sequence). The V and J ends lost 4 bases and 2 bases, in that order; junction bases with no gene match: 3. CDR3 size: 14 residues. In nucleotides, the CDR3 is TGTGCCAGCAGCTCGACAGGGGTGAACTATGGCTACACCTTC. It yields the protein CASSSTGVNYGYTF. The variable domain in full, completed from reference TRBV7-9 and TRBJ1-2, reads DTGVSQNPRHKITKRGQNVTFRCDPISEHNRLYWYRQTLGQGPEFLTYFQNEAQLEKSRLLSDRFSAERPKGSFSTLEIQRTEQGDSAMYLCASSSTGVNYGYTFGSGTRLTVV.

The genes are TRBV19 and TRBJ2-3, with TRBD1 identical over 7 bases. V dropped 4 bases and J dropped 2; count of bases not matched to a gene: 9. The CDR3 has 16 amino acids. The V gene's germline CDR1 is LNHDA and CDR2 SQIVND (reference sequence). CDR3 DNA sequence: TGTGCCAGTAGTACCCTGCTACAGGGGTTCACAGATACGCAGTATTTT. This encodes CASSTLLQGFTDTQYF. The full variable domain, in which reference TRBV19 and TRBJ2-3 provide the parts outside the CDR3, is DGGITQSPKYLFRKEGQNVTLSCEQNLNHDAMYWYRQDPGQGLRLIYYSQIVNDFQKGDIAEGYSVSREKKESFPLTVTSAQKNPTAFYLCASSTLLQGFTDTQYFGPGTRLTVL.

The rearrangement joins TRBV10-3 to TRBJ2-2; 7 bases fit TRBD2. J was trimmed by 6 bases and V by 4 bases; bases with no gene match: 11. CDR3 length equals 16 residues. Germline V gives CDR1 ENHRY, CDR2 SYGVKD. The CDR3: CAISGGGGREAGELFF. The CDR3 DNA sequence: TGTGCCATCAGTGGCGGAGGCGGGAGAGAGGCCGGGGAGCTGTTTTTT.

Remarks on this clone: This sample includes further DNA sequences coding for the same CDR3. The chain employs TRBV19 and TRBJ1-4; possible D gene TRBD1, 5 bases. Per germline, CDR1 LNHDA and CDR2 SQIVND (reference sequence). V was shortened by 8 bases and J by 6 bases, with 10 bases between the two germline ends. The CDR3 extends over 12 amino acids. The CDR3 DNA sequence: TGTGCCAGTCAGGGATTGGATGAAAAACTGTTTTTT. This encodes CASQGLDEKLFF.

The chain links TRBV18 to TRBJ1-1; D possibly corresponds to TRBD1 (5 bases). CDR3 size: 14 residues. V was pared by 1 base and J by 5 bases, with 11 bases between. The germline V gene encodes CDR1 KGHSH and CDR2 LQKENI. The CDR3 protein is CASSPQEGRTEAFF. The CDR3 DNA reads TGTGCCAGCTCACCACAGGAGGGGCGGACTGAAGCTTTCTTT.

The chain links TRBV18 to TRBJ1-3, with D maybe TRBD1 (6 bases). The germline gives CDR1 KGHSH, CDR2 LQKENI. Trimming stripped 2 bases from V and 0 bases from J, with 11 bases between. The CDR3 runs 16 residues. CDR3 sequence: CASSPWDINSGNTIYF. DNA of the CDR3: TGTGCCAGCTCACCATGGGACATAAACTCTGGAAACACCATATATTTT.

The chain is built from TRBV10-3 and TRBJ1-2; 11 positions agree with TRBD1. The junction had 12 bases not matched to a gene; V was cut back by 8 bases and J by 4 bases. The CDR3 consists of 16 residues. Germline V gives CDR1 ENHRY, CDR2 SYGVKD. CDR3 nucleotide sequence: TGTGCCATCTCATGGGCCGGACAGGGGGCTGGCTATGGCTACACCTTC. Its protein is CAISWAGQGAGYGYTF.

The chain couples TRBV7-9 to TRBJ2-1; the D gene is possibly TRBD1 (6 bases). V lost 5 bases, J lost 1 base, and 15 bases lay in between. Germline assignment: CDR1 SEHNR and CDR2 FQNEAQ (reference sequence). This CDR3 has 16 amino acids. CDR3 sequence: CASSPTQGSSYNEQFF. The DNA of the CDR3 is TGTGCCAGCAGCCCGACACAGGGATCTTCCTACAATGAGCAGTTCTTC.

The chain joins TRBV19 to TRBJ1-5, with a possible D match to TRBD1 (5 bases). CDR1 is LNHDA and CDR2 is SQIVND in the germline V gene (reference sequence). The CDR3 is 17 amino acids. The V end was cut by 3 bases, the J end by 0 bases, with 15 bases between. The CDR3 DNA reads as TGTGCCAGTAGTATGGGCCCCGGGGGTTATAGCAATCAGCCCCAGCATTTT. Its translation: CASSMGPGGYSNQPQHF.

The chain has TRBV5-4 and TRBJ2-3; 10 bases align to TRBD2. The CDR3 runs 18 residues. The trim removed 0 bases at V and 4 bases at J, leaving 11 bases unmatched. Per germline, CDR1 SGHNT and CDR2 YYREEE (reference sequence). CDR3 nucleotides: TGTGCCAGCAGCTTGGCGGCAGGAGCGGGGGGGCGTGCAGATACGCAGTATTTT. This codes for CASSLAAGAGGRADTQYF.

This clone was seen only once. The chain is built from TRBV5-1 and TRBJ1-6; 7 nucleotides agree with TRBD1. V was pared by 2 bases and J by 7 bases, with 6 bases of the junction left unmatched. The V gene's germline CDR1 is SGHRS and CDR2 YFSETQ. CDR3 length: 15 amino acids. DNA of the CDR3: TGCGCCAGCAGCTTCGACAGGGCAGGGAATTCACCCCTCCACTTT. Amino acid sequence: CASSFDRAGNSPLHF.